This T cell receptor (beta chain) originates from a study of cytomegalovirus exposure and HLA in healthy donors. Study details: An earlier analysis identified more than 95 million unique TCR beta sequences in approximately 190 million T cells.

Unmatched junction bases numbered 4, after V lost 4 bases and J lost 2 bases. The CDR3 is 15 amino acids. Germline CDR1 and CDR2: MGHRA and YSYEKL. PCR primers comprised 60 Vbeta and 13 Jbeta primers. TCRdb's copy holds only in-frame clones and misses some; the assay was immunoSEQ multiplex PCR. The sample includes 100,000 to 150,000 clones. J is TRBJ1-5 and V is TRBV4-1; TRBD1 matches at 8 bases. The TCR originated in a man aged 18 to 30 in good health and CMV-seronegative. The source material was PBMCs. CDR3 in amino acids: CASSLPTGGNQPQHF. The CDR3 bases are TGCGCCAGCAGCCTACCGACAGGGGGCAATCAGCCCCAGCATTTT.